What follows are 24 T cell receptor beta chains derived from one specimen sequenced in a study of cytomegalovirus exposure and HLA in healthy donors. The study ran its PCR with 60 Vbeta and 13 Jbeta primers. Generated by immunoSEQ multiplex PCR, the TCRdb table keeps only in-frame clones and is missing some. The sample holds tens of thousands of clones, around 70% seen once. Sequencing was done on a sample of PBMCs. The receptors derive from a woman aged 40 to 55 in good health and CMV-seropositive.

CDR3 amino acids: CASSLTDGSPLHF. The CDR3 region has the DNA TGTGCCAGCAGCTTAACAGATGGTTCACCCCTCCACTTT. The V and J genes are TRBV11-1 and TRBJ1-6; D not resolved. V gave up 2 bases and J gave up 9 bases, with 8 bases separating them. Germline values: CDR1 SGHAT, CDR2 FQDESV (reference sequence). The CDR3 spans 13 residues.

This clone has only a few counts. J is TRBJ2-7 and V is TRBV4-1; the match to TRBD2 covers 8 bases. This CDR3 is 15 amino acids long. CDR1 and CDR2 (germline): MGHRA, YSYEKL. After removal of 1 base from V and 0 bases from J, the junction contained 2 bases not matched to a gene. For the CDR3, the DNA is TGCGCCAGCAGCCAAGTAAGCGGGAGCTCCTACGAGCAGTACTTC. Translation gives CASSQVSGSSYEQYF.

This clone has just one count. J is TRBJ2-3 and V is TRBV10-2; 7 nucleotides match TRBD2. Germline V gene data show CDR1 as WSHSY and CDR2 as SAAADI. The ends lost 6 bases at V and 0 bases at J; junction bases unmatched: 9. The CDR3 runs 16 residues. The CDR3 sequence is CASRDVAGPSTDTQYF. CDR3 in DNA: TGCGCCAGCAGGGACGTAGCGGGTCCCAGCACAGATACGCAGTATTTT.

V and J are TRBV6-1 and TRBJ2-5; TRBD2 aligns across 11 bases. The germline V gene has CDR1 MNHNS and CDR2 SASEGT. CDR3 size: 14 residues. The V and J ends lost 10 bases and 5 bases, in that order; junction bases with no gene match: 9. CDR3 residues: CATFSGGAAETQYF. The DNA of the CDR3 is TGTGCCACGTTTAGCGGGGGGGCCGCCGAGACCCAGTACTTC.

V usage is TRBV5-5 and J usage is TRBJ2-5, with 8 bases lining up with TRBD1. V lost 4 bases and J lost 6; bases outside the gene matches: 11. The CDR3 is made up of 15 amino acids. Germline CDR1 is SGHKS and CDR2 is YYEKEE (reference sequence). The CDR3 reads CASSKLTGETQTQYF. The CDR3 DNA sequence: TGTGCCAGCAGCAAGTTGACAGGGGAAACCCAGACCCAGTACTTC.

V is TRBV18 and J is TRBJ2-7; 7 nucleotides agree with TRBD2. The CDR3 is 14 residues long. V gave up 6 bases and J gave up 3 bases; unmatched junction bases: 8. CDR1 is KGHSH and CDR2 is LQKENI in the germline V gene. CDR3 loop: CASSLSGGSYEQYF. The CDR3 nucleotides read TGTGCCAGCTCGCTCTCTGGCGGGAGCTACGAGCAGTACTTC.

This clone was observed a few times. This chain uses TRBV19 with TRBJ1-1, with D possibly being TRBD1 (5 bases). Germline CDR1 LNHDA, CDR2 SQIVND (reference sequence). V was cut by 3 bases and J by 5 bases, with 13 bases left in between. This CDR3 region has 14 residues. The CDR3 loop is CASSITGVLTEAFF. The DNA of the CDR3 is TGTGCCAGTAGTATTACGGGGGTTCTAACTGAAGCTTTCTTT. The complete variable domain, with remaining parts taken from reference TRBV19 and TRBJ1-1, reads DGGITQSPKYLFRKEGQNVTLSCEQNLNHDAMYWYRQDPGQGLRLIYYSQIVNDFQKGDIAEGYSVSREKKESFPLTVTSAQKNPTAFYLCASSITGVLTEAFFGQGTRLTVV.

The chain is built from TRBV5-1 and TRBJ2-7, with 8 bases lining up with TRBD1. CDR3 length: 14 residues. The junction had 5 bases not matched to a gene; V was cut back by 3 bases and J by 3 bases. Germline V gene lookup returns CDR1 SGHRS and CDR2 YFSETQ. CDR3 loop: CASSSTTGVYEQYF. In DNA, the CDR3 is TGCGCCAGCAGCTCGACGACAGGGGTCTACGAGCAGTACTTC. The whole variable domain, remainder taken from reference TRBV5-1 and TRBJ2-7, is KAGVTQTPRYLIKTRGQQVTLSCSPISGHRSVSWYQQTPGQGLQFLFEYFSETQRNKGNFPGRFSGRQFSNSRSEMNVSTLELGDSALYLCASSSTTGVYEQYFGPGTRLTVT.

This chain joins TRBV2 and TRBJ2-7; the D gene is possibly TRBD2 (6 bases). V dropped 6 bases and J dropped 3 bases, with 9 bases sitting between them. In germline, CDR1 is SNHLY, CDR2 FYNNEI. There are 12 residues in the CDR3. CDR3 sequence reads: CASRGTDYEQYF. CDR3 in DNA: TGTGCCAGCAGAGGGACTGACTACGAGCAGTACTTC.

This chain uses TRBV28 with TRBJ1-3, with TRBD1 matching 8 bases. Germline lookup yields CDR1 MDHEN and CDR2 SYDVKM. This CDR3 has 15 residues. The V gene end was trimmed by 6 bases and the J gene end by 0 bases; junction bases not matched to a gene: 4. The CDR3 DNA follows: TGTGCCAGCAGCACTACAGGGGGCTCTGGAAACACCATATATTTT. It codes for CASSTTGGSGNTIYF.

The chain recombines TRBV5-4 with TRBJ2-6, with 8 positions matching TRBD2. CDR1 is SGHNT and CDR2 is YYREEE in the germline V gene (reference sequence). V was pared by 3 bases and J by 0 bases, with 5 bases of the junction left unmatched. This CDR3 comprises 17 residues. The CDR3 DNA follows: TGTGCCAGCAGCTCCACCGGGGGGGGCTCTGGGGCCAACGTCCTGACTTTC. Protein sequence: CASSSTGGGSGANVLTF.

As concerns this clone: A junction end diverges from the germline sequence, so it may reflect a read error. This sequence joins TRBV5-1 and TRBJ1-1, with TRBD1 matching over 11 bases. CDR3 length: 15 amino acids. From germline, CDR1 is SGHRS and CDR2 YFSETQ. For the CDR3, the DNA is TGCGCCAGTAGGCCGGGACAGGGGGACAAAGGGACAGGGAACTTT. It specifies CASRPGQGDKGTGNF.

This clone was seen a handful of times. The chain combines TRBV7-9 with TRBJ1-1; D perhaps matches TRBD1 (5 bases). The CDR3 loop spans 15 amino acids. Trimming left V 1 base short and J 5 bases short, with 14 bases between. The germline V gene has CDR1 SEHNR and CDR2 FQNEAQ (reference sequence). CDR3 amino acids: CASSLGPVGVTEAFF. CDR3 coding DNA: TGTGCCAGCAGCTTAGGTCCGGTAGGGGTTACTGAAGCTTTCTTT.

A single count supports this clone. The chain recombines TRBV7-8 with TRBJ2-1; TRBD2 agrees at 7 bases. Germline V CDR1 and CDR2: SGHVS, FQNEAQ. V lost 1 base to trimming and J lost 2 bases; unmatched junction nucleotides: 5. CDR3 length: 16 amino acids. CDR3 loop: CASSLDLGGAYNEQFF. As DNA, the CDR3 is TGTGCCAGCAGCTTAGATCTTGGGGGGGCCTACAATGAGCAGTTCTTC.

For this clone: Other nucleotide sequences from this sample produce the same CDR3. The chain links TRBV28 to TRBJ1-5, with a possible D match to TRBD1 (6 bases). V dropped 4 bases and J dropped 5 bases, with 12 bases sitting between them. CDR1 MDHEN and CDR2 SYDVKM come from the germline V gene. This CDR3 is 14 amino acids long. The DNA of the CDR3 is TGTGCCAGCAGTTCACCCCAGGGGTATCAGCCCCAGCATTTT. The encoded protein is CASSSPQGYQPQHF.

In its sample, this clone was seen a few times. The CDR3 DNA sequence: TGTGCCAGCAGTTACGGGGACAGGGCCACCGGGGAGCTGTTTTTT. Translation: CASSYGDRATGELFF. The rearrangement links TRBV6-5 to TRBJ2-2; 9 nucleotides match TRBD1. CDR1 is MNHEY, CDR2 SVGAGI, per germline. The CDR3 is 15 residues long. Trimming cost V 2 bases and J 4 bases; bases outside gene matches: 2.

As concerns this clone: Compared with germline, one end of the junction differs, possibly owing to a read error. The chain joins TRBV19 to TRBJ1-2, with TRBD1 matching over 11 bases. The V gene's germline CDR1 is LNHDA and CDR2 SQIVND (reference sequence). The CDR3 is made up of 13 amino acids. The CDR3 spells CASSPGQGAGYPF. The CDR3 DNA follows: TGTGCCAGTAGCCCTGGACAGGGGGCTGGCTACCCCTTC.

The V call is TRBV29-1, the J call TRBJ2-7, with D hard to call. Germline V gene data show CDR1 as SQVTM and CDR2 as ANQGSEA. V was pared by 4 bases and J by 10 bases, with 11 bases between. This CDR3 comprises 10 residues. The DNA of the CDR3 is TGCAGCGTTGTGGGCAAAACCCAGTACTTC. It translates to CSVVGKTQYF.

The rearrangement links TRBV5-1 to TRBJ2-3; D is ambiguous. Trimming took 1 base from V and 0 from J, leaving 6 bases between them. Germline V gene lookup returns CDR1 SGHRS and CDR2 YFSETQ. CDR3 length equals 14 residues. The CDR3 DNA is TGCGCCAGCAGCTTGTACGGTAGCACAGATACGCAGTATTTT. Protein sequence: CASSLYGSTDTQYF.

The chain combines TRBV6-1 with TRBJ1-1, with D tentatively TRBD1 (5 bases). V was shortened by 6 bases and J by 8 bases, with 13 bases between the two germline ends. The CDR3 runs 12 residues. Germline V gives CDR1 MNHNS, CDR2 SASEGT. The CDR3 here is CASSYRDFEAFF. The DNA of the CDR3 is TGTGCCAGCAGCTACCGGGACTTCGAAGCTTTCTTT.

V gene TRBV5-1 combines with J gene TRBJ1-5, with D perhaps matching TRBD1 (5 bases). Between the trimmed V and J ends, which lost 2 bases and 5 bases, there was a span of 8 bases. The CDR3 spans 13 residues. The germline CDR1 and CDR2 sequences are SGHRS and YFSETQ. CDR3 sequence: CASSFLGDQPQHF. The CDR3 DNA follows: TGCGCCAGCAGCTTTTTAGGGGATCAGCCCCAGCATTTT. Variable domain in full (rest from reference TRBV5-1 and TRBJ1-5): KAGVTQTPRYLIKTRGQQVTLSCSPISGHRSVSWYQQTPGQGLQFLFEYFSETQRNKGNFPGRFSGRQFSNSRSEMNVSTLELGDSALYLCASSFLGDQPQHFGDGTRLSIL.

J is TRBJ2-5 and V is TRBV7-2, with 10 bases lining up with TRBD1. The CDR3 is made up of 17 amino acids. Trimming took 5 bases from V and 3 from J; bases not matched to a gene: 12. Per germline, CDR1 SGHTA and CDR2 FQGNSA. CDR3 DNA sequence: TGTGCCAGCAGCCTAGGTGGAGGGACAGGGGCAGAAGAGACCCAGTACTTC. It encodes CASSLGGGTGAEETQYF.

The gene calls are TRBV7-9 and TRBJ2-5; tentatively, D is TRBD1 (5 bases). CDR1 SEHNR and CDR2 FQNEAQ come from the germline V gene (reference sequence). The CDR3 covers 15 residues. Trimming stripped 5 bases from V and 5 bases from J, with 18 bases between. CDR3 region: CASSPLGQGLETQYF. The CDR3 DNA is TGTGCCAGCAGCCCCCTCGGGCAGGGATTGGAGACCCAGTACTTC.

This clone was counted a single time. The chain links TRBV6-1 to TRBJ2-7, with D tentatively TRBD1 (6 bases). CDR1 and CDR2 (germline): MNHNS, SASEGT. V was shortened by 10 bases and J by 3 bases, with 16 bases between the two germline ends. The CDR3 loop spans 13 amino acids. As DNA, the CDR3 is TGTGCCACAGGGACGACAGGATTCTACGAGCAGTACTTC. It translates to CATGTTGFYEQYF.